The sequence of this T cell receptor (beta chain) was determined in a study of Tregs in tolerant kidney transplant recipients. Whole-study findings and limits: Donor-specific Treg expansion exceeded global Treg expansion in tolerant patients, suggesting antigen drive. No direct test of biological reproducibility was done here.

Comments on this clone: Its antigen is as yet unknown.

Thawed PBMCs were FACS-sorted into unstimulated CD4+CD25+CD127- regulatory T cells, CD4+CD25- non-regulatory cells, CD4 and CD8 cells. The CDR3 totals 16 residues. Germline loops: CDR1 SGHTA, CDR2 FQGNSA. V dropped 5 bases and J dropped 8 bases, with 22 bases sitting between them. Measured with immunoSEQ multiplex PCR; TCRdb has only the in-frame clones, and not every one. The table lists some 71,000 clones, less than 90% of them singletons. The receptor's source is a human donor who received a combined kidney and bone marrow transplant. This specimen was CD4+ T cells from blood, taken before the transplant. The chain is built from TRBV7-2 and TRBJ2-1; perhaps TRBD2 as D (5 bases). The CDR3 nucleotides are TGTGCCAGCAGCCGCGAAGGCGGGCTGACAAACGATGAGCAGTTCTTC. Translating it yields CASSREGGLTNDEQFF.